This T cell receptor (beta chain) stems from a study of blood T cell repertoires in COVID-19. Study-wide context: Material from acute and convalescent COVID-19 was sourced from the United States, Italy and Spain. The cDNA or gDNA used as material had been derived from T cells, B-cell-depleted T cells, or PBMCs.

Per the germline V gene, CDR1 is LNHNV and CDR2 is YYDKDF (reference sequence). V dropped 0 bases and J dropped 0; count of bases not matched to a gene: 17. The CDR3 loop spans 21 amino acids. As originally analysed: Amplifying reference gene primers gave estimates of nucleated cell counts. Generated by immunoSEQ multiplex PCR, the TCRdb table keeps only in-frame clones and is missing some. The V and J calls and clone size come from that table; D and trimming were worked out from the DNA. Among 70,000 to 100,000 clones, roughly 88% were seen once, and the ten largest hold 7.5% to 9.5%. The specimen sequenced was peripheral blood. The sequence derives from a woman in her 70s with acute or convalescent COVID-19. The chain joins TRBV15 to TRBJ1-2; the match to TRBD1 covers 9 bases. CDR3 residues: CATSRDRPGQGGVRPNYGYTF. As DNA, the CDR3 is TGTGCCACCAGCAGAGATAGGCCGGGACAGGGCGGCGTGCGCCCTAACTATGGCTACACCTTC.